Following are 16 T cell receptor beta chains from one sample sequenced in a study of T cell changes during pregnancy in multiple sclerosis. Clones were sequenced by immunoSEQ multiplex PCR, and TCRdb holds only the in-frame ones, with some missing. The sample yields approximately 90,000 clones, 80% to 95% seen once. The specimen comprised peripheral blood, sampled in the first trimester of pregnancy. These receptors came from a female donor with multiple sclerosis, enrolled in a pregnancy study.

This clone was counted once. This chain connects TRBV6-5 to TRBJ1-1; 7 bases fit TRBD1. Looked up from germline, CDR1 is MNHEY and CDR2 is SVGAGI. The CDR3 is 14 amino acids. J was trimmed by 1 base and V by 7 bases; bases with no gene match: 6. This CDR3 reads CASKLGTANTEAFF. The CDR3 coding sequence is TGTGCCAGCAAGCTCGGGACAGCGAACACTGAAGCTTTCTTT.

The gene calls are TRBV7-6 and TRBJ1-5; 7 bases are a match to TRBD1. The germline CDR1 and CDR2 sequences are SGHVS and FNYEAQ. The trim removed 2 bases at V and 3 bases at J, leaving 10 bases unmatched. The CDR3 covers 17 residues. CDR3 sequence (DNA): TGTGCCAGCAGCTTAAACAGGGGCGGTTGGAACAATCAGCCCCAGCATTTT. Translation gives CASSLNRGGWNNQPQHF.

This rearrangement joins TRBV5-6 to TRBJ2-1, with TRBD1 matching 7 bases. V lost 0 bases and J lost 6; bases outside the gene matches: 3. The germline CDR1 and CDR2 sequences are SGHDT and YYEEEE. The CDR3 covers 14 residues. The CDR3 loop reads CASSLETGRNEQFF. Written as DNA, the CDR3 is TGTGCCAGCAGCTTGGAGACAGGGCGCAATGAGCAGTTCTTC.

V gene TRBV7-8 combines with J gene TRBJ2-5; D may be TRBD1 (5 bases). V shed 2 bases and J shed 5 bases, with 15 bases lying between them. CDR1 and CDR2 (germline): SGHVS, FQNEAQ. The CDR3 is 15 amino acids. CDR3 in DNA: TGTGCCAGCAGCTTACAGACAGTACTGGGGGAGACCCAGTACTTC. It specifies CASSLQTVLGETQYF. Based on the CDR3 plus reference TRBV7-8 and TRBJ2-5, the full variable domain is GAGVSQSPRYKVAKRGQDVALRCDPISGHVSLFWYQQALGQGPEFLTYFQNEAQLDKSGLPSDRFFAERPEGSVSTLKIQRTQQEDSAVYLCASSLQTVLGETQYFGPGTRLLVL.

This clone has just one count. This chain joins TRBV4-3 and TRBJ1-1; TRBD1 matches 8 bases. Looked up from germline, CDR1 is LGHNA and CDR2 is YSLEER. The CDR3 has 13 amino acids. V was pared by 2 bases and J by 11 bases, with 7 bases of the junction left unmatched. The CDR3 DNA reads TGCGCCAGCAGCCAAAAAGGGACAGGAAGGGCTTTCTTT. This sequence encodes CASSQKGTGRAFF.

The chain is built from TRBV13 and TRBJ1-1; 12 nucleotides align to TRBD1. The germline CDR1 and CDR2 sequences are PRHDT and FYEKMQ (reference sequence). V was pared by 4 bases and J by 5 bases, with 5 bases of the junction left unmatched. The CDR3 loop spans 15 amino acids. CDR3: CASSWDRGLWTEAFF. CDR3 in DNA: TGTGCCAGCAGCTGGGACAGGGGGCTGTGGACTGAAGCTTTCTTT.

The rearrangement links TRBV29-1 to TRBJ2-3, with 8 bases lining up with TRBD1. V shed 6 bases and J 0 bases; nucleotides not matched to a gene: 2. The CDR3 is 13 residues long. Looked up from germline, CDR1 is SQVTM and CDR2 is ANQGSEA. The CDR3 region has the DNA TGCAGCGTAGGGGACAGGAGCACAGATACGCAGTATTTT. It translates to CSVGDRSTDTQYF.

V usage is TRBV7-3 and J usage is TRBJ2-3; 7 bases map to TRBD2. J gave up 4 bases and V 5 bases, and 12 bases lay outside the gene matches. This CDR3 has 16 residues. In germline, CDR1 is SGHTA, CDR2 FQGTGA. CDR3 nucleotide sequence: TGTGCCAGCAGCCCGTCGGGCGGGGGTTCCCCAGATACGCAGTATTTT. Its protein product is CASSPSGGGSPDTQYF.

This clone was recorded a few times. Other nucleotide sequences from this sample produce the same CDR3. This chain uses TRBV19 with TRBJ1-2; tentatively, D is TRBD1 (5 bases). CDR1 LNHDA and CDR2 SQIVND come from the germline V gene (reference sequence). V lost 5 bases and J lost 2, with 9 bases in between. The CDR3 is 13 amino acids. CDR3 residues: CASSRDWNYGYTF. CDR3 DNA: TGTGCCAGTAGTCGGGACTGGAACTATGGCTACACCTTC.

The CDR3 DNA reads TGTGCCAGCTCACCATTGCGGGAGGACGCGAACACCGGGGAGCTGTTTTTT. Protein product: CASSPLREDANTGELFF. J is TRBJ2-2 and V is TRBV18; 8 bases are shared with TRBD2. CDR3 length: 17 amino acids. The V gene's germline CDR1 is KGHSH and CDR2 LQKENI. V was clipped by 2 bases and J by 0 bases; unmatched bases: 5.

The J gene is TRBJ2-2, the V gene TRBV19, with D possibly being TRBD1 (6 bases). The CDR3 extends over 14 amino acids. Germline-derived CDR1 and CDR2 are LNHDA and SQIVND (reference sequence). V was pared by 5 bases and J by 7 bases, with 14 bases between. The CDR3 spells CASSPSTQGGELFF. The CDR3, as DNA: TGTGCCAGTAGTCCCTCTACACAGGGCGGGGAGCTGTTTTTT.

V and J are TRBV11-2 and TRBJ1-6, with a weak D call TRBD1 (6 bases). Germline CDR1 and CDR2: SGHAT and FQNNGV. Trimming removed 3 bases at V and 6 bases at J, with 12 bases between. CDR3 length: 15 amino acids. The CDR3 here is CASSFGQGFNSPLHF. DNA of the CDR3: TGTGCCAGCAGCTTCGGGCAGGGGTTTAATTCACCCCTCCACTTT.

The J gene is TRBJ2-5, the V gene TRBV13; 12 bases line up with TRBD1. The junction had 7 bases not matched to a gene; V was cut back by 4 bases and J by 4 bases. The CDR3 extends over 16 amino acids. Germline CDR1 reads PRHDT; CDR2 reads FYEKMQ (reference sequence). The CDR3 DNA follows: TGTGCCAGCAGCTGGTCCGGGACAGGGGGCTCAGAGACCCAGTACTTC. It yields the protein CASSWSGTGGSETQYF.

The chain employs TRBV7-3 and TRBJ2-2, with 11 positions matching TRBD2. The CDR3 covers 15 residues. The V gene end was trimmed by 3 bases and the J gene end by 5 bases; junction bases not matched to a gene: 2. Germline V lookup: CDR1 SGHTA, CDR2 FQGTGA. This CDR3 is CASSFIAGGTGELFF. As DNA, the CDR3 is TGTGCCAGCAGCTTCATAGCGGGGGGGACCGGGGAGCTGTTTTTT.

This chain joins TRBV28 and TRBJ1-4; 9 bases are a match to TRBD1. Losses at the gene ends were 6 bases for V and 5 bases for J; bases not matched to a gene: 7. There are 15 residues in the CDR3. From germline, CDR1 is MDHEN and CDR2 SYDVKM. The chain's CDR3 is CASSTPGQGNEKLFF. The CDR3 DNA sequence: TGTGCCAGCAGCACCCCCGGACAGGGGAATGAAAAACTGTTTTTT. Full variable domain (rest looked up from reference TRBV28 and TRBJ1-4): DVKVTQSSRYLVKRTGEKVFLECVQDMDHENMFWYRQDPGLGLRLIYFSYDVKMKEKGDIPEGYSVSREKKERFSLILESASTNQTSMYLCASSTPGQGNEKLFFGSGTQLSVL.

The V call is TRBV6-6, the J call TRBJ1-3; D is ambiguous. This CDR3 is built from 14 residues. CDR1 and CDR2 (germline): MNHNY, SVGAGI (reference sequence). Trimming removed 10 bases at V and 0 bases at J, with 13 bases between. The DNA for the CDR3 is TGTGCCACCTCTGGAGCAAACTCTGGAAACACCATATATTTT. This gives the protein CATSGANSGNTIYF.